This T cell receptor (beta chain) was retrieved from a study of cytomegalovirus exposure and HLA in healthy donors. General study results and limits: The authors assumed roughly uniform sequencing depth across donors for presence/absence analyses.

Notes on this clone: What it binds is not known.

13 Jbeta primers and 60 Vbeta primers were used for the PCR. Clones were read by immunoSEQ multiplex PCR, and TCRdb kept only the in-frame ones, dropping some. The table has about 220,000 clones, less than 85% seen once; the top ten hold 0.63%. The CDR3 has 13 amino acids. V was cut by 5 bases and J by 6 bases, with 14 bases left in between. CDR1 is SGHDN, CDR2 FVKESK, per germline. V usage is TRBV14 and J usage is TRBJ2-7; no firm D call. The sample consisted of PBMCs. The source is a man aged 18 to 30 in good health and CMV-seronegative. CDR3 nucleotide sequence: TGTGCCAGCAGCTCCCTCAAATTCGGCGAGCAGTACTTC. Translated: CASSSLKFGEQYF.